This T cell receptor (beta chain) was found in a study of breast tumors, draining lymph nodes, adjacent tissues (dated by TCRdb to the mid-2010s). Broadly, across the study: The study compared TCR beta repertoires across tumor, adjacent nontumor tissue and axillary lymph nodes from breast cancer patients. The study was designed to assess the relationships and possible T-cell exchange between tumor, surrounding tissue and draining lymph node repertoires in human breast cancer.

With respect to this clonotype: The antigen this receptor binds is unknown. The record has no base qualities; no much larger clone is one base away.

The sequencing machine was an Illumina HiSeq 2000. Multiplex PCR amplification was used to build the TCR beta chain libraries. High-throughput sequencing was used to analyze the amplified TCR beta chain products. TCRdb cleaned the public reads at Q25 with fastp, built clones with MiXCR and kept in-frame beta chains. Each CDR3 protein gets just one entry, which takes the most common genes and DNA from the rows behind it. Here the sample has approximately 37,000 distinct CDR3 sequences; roughly 36% occur a single time. About a tenth of the sample comes from the top ten. Study-level results and caveats: A scenario in which most tumor T cells derive from the lymph node and then expand within tumor tissue was judged to be consistent with the data. The conclusion that tumor T cells originate in lymph nodes was presented as consistent with a hypothesis rather than as directly demonstrated. In luminal-like breast cancer, tumor and nontumor tissue repertoires resembled each other significantly more than in basal-like breast cancer. Tumor T-cell repertoires showed less diversity than lymph node repertoires and more diversity than nontumor tissue repertoires, and tumor T-cell repertoires showed preferential V and J gene usage.

CDR1 and CDR2 are read off the germline V gene as SQVTM and ANQGSEA. V loses 4 bases at its end and J loses 5 bases; junction bases beyond the gene matches: 12. Inclusive of the bounding cysteine and phenylalanine, the CDR3 is 15 residues long. The kept DNA is CDR3 alone, 45 bases in frame from the first base. Sequenced input: breast tumor tissue. The chain is made from TRBV29-1 and TRBJ2-5, with 8 bases in between that match TRBD2. This TCR was recovered from a female donor with breast cancer. Some clones in this sample may be carry-over from other donors' samples. The nucleotides read TGCAGCGTTGGCTCGCCGGGAGGGTTGGTGGAGACCCAGTACTTC. Translated, it gives CSVGSPGGLVETQYF.